The 12 T cell receptor beta chains listed next were all sequenced from one sample in a study of blood T cells in healthy people across ages. Through a sample-barcoded 5' primer and a J-beta primer mix, a second PCR was run for roughly 7 to 11 cycles. MiXCR, run by TCRdb on the 5' RACE reads, gives a single entry per CDR3 protein. The sample records more than 800,000 distinct CDR3 sequences, 35% to 50% being singletons. The sequenced material came from blood. These receptors were obtained from a woman aged 55-69 years in good health.

In this sample, this clonotype turned up a few times. The gene calls are TRBV20-1 and TRBJ2-1; 9 bases align to TRBD2. The CDR3 runs to 14 residues. Trimming took 5 bases from V and 4 from J; bases not matched to a gene: 6. Germline values: CDR1 DFQATT, CDR2 SNEGSKA (reference sequence). CDR3: CSARGLATYNEQFF. CDR3 coding DNA: TGCAGTGCTCGAGGACTAGCGACGTACAATGAGCAGTTCTTC.

The chain combines TRBV27 with TRBJ1-2; a weak D match, TRBD1 (5 bases). Trimming removed 2 bases at V and 9 bases at J, with 25 bases between. CDR1 is MNHEY, CDR2 SMNVEV, per germline (reference sequence). The CDR3 runs to 17 residues. The CDR3 bases are TGTGCCAGCAGTTTAAATCGTTTTGGGGGGGGTGCTTCTAGCTACACCTTC. This encodes CASSLNRFGGGASSYTF.

This chain connects TRBV2 to TRBJ2-3; D is ambiguous. V was cut by 6 bases and J by 2 bases, with 9 bases left in between. This CDR3 region has 13 residues. The V gene's germline CDR1 is SNHLY and CDR2 FYNNEI. The CDR3 DNA reads as TGTGCCAGCAGACTCAGACTCACAGATACGCAGTATTTT. This sequence encodes CASRLRLTDTQYF.

V gene TRBV27 combines with J gene TRBJ2-3; 8 nucleotides align to TRBD2. V lost 7 bases, J lost 5 bases, and 8 bases stayed unmatched. Germline V gene lookup returns CDR1 MNHEY and CDR2 SMNVEV (reference sequence). The CDR3 length is 14 residues. CDR3 region: CASTRTSSVDTQYF. Written as DNA, the CDR3 is TGTGCCAGCACACGGACTAGCTCCGTAGATACGCAGTATTTT.

The genes are TRBV5-6 and TRBJ2-3; possible D gene TRBD2, 6 bases. Trimming pared 4 bases from V and 7 bases from J, leaving 22 bases between. CDR1 is SGHDT, CDR2 YYEEEE, per germline. CDR3 length: 16 amino acids. CDR3 region: CASSEWDSRSVNTQYF. The CDR3 coding sequence is TGTGCCAGCAGCGAATGGGACTCACGGTCCGTGAATACGCAGTATTTT.

This chain uses TRBV29-1 with TRBJ1-6; 7 positions agree with TRBD1. Trimming cost V 5 bases and J 6 bases; bases outside gene matches: 4. The CDR3 has 13 amino acids. The germline V gene has CDR1 SQVTM and CDR2 ANQGSEA. CDR3 in DNA: TGCAGCGTTTTGACAGGGTCTAATTCACCCCTCCACTTT. Encoded protein: CSVLTGSNSPLHF.

The chain has TRBV12-3 or TRBV12-4 and TRBJ2-3, with no clear D. There are 18 residues in the CDR3. The V and J ends lost 3 bases and 0 bases respectively, with 19 bases between them. CDR3: CASSLKLVGQTSTDTQYF. Here the CDR3 DNA reads TGTGCCAGCAGTTTGAAGCTTGTAGGGCAGACTAGCACAGATACGCAGTATTTT.

This chain links TRBV27 with TRBJ2-1; 10 nucleotides match TRBD1. J lost 8 bases, V lost 5 bases, and 9 bases had no gene match. Per germline, CDR1 MNHEY and CDR2 SMNVEV (reference sequence). This CDR3 is 15 amino acids long. CDR3 nucleotides: TGTGCCAGCAGTAATAGACAGGGGGCGCATGATGAGCAGTTCTTC. This encodes CASSNRQGAHDEQFF.

Worth noting for this clonotype: A single base separates this from a much larger clone, so it may be a read error. The chain combines TRBV13 with TRBJ2-4; 9 positions match TRBD1. The germline CDR1 and CDR2 sequences are PRHDT and FYEKMQ (reference sequence). There are 14 residues in the CDR3. CDR3 loop: CASGFRTGATIQYF. The CDR3 nucleotides are TGTGCCAGCGGCTTTAGGACAGGGGCAACCATTCAGTACTTC. Complete variable domain (other parts from reference TRBV13 and TRBJ2-4): AAGVIQSPRHLIKEKRETATLKCYPIPRHDTVYWYQQGPGQDPQFLISFYEKMQSDKGSIPDRFSAQQFSDYHSELNMSSLELGDSALYFCASGFRTGATIQYFGAGTRLSVL.

The gene calls are TRBV7-9 and TRBJ2-1, with 7 nucleotides matching TRBD2. The germline V gene encodes CDR1 SEHNR and CDR2 FQNEAQ (reference sequence). CDR3 length equals 16 residues. Trimming took 3 bases from V and 9 from J; bases not matched to a gene: 14. The CDR3 DNA is TGTGCCAGCAGCTTGGCGGGGGACTTATACTTCAGTGAGCAGTTCTTC. Translating it yields CASSLAGDLYFSEQFF. Full variable domain (remainder filled in from reference TRBV7-9 and TRBJ2-1): DTGVSQNPRHKITKRGQNVTFRCDPISEHNRLYWYRQTLGQGPEFLTYFQNEAQLEKSRLLSDRFSAERPKGSFSTLEIQRTEQGDSAMYLCASSLAGDLYFSEQFFGPGTRLTVL.

The chain combines TRBV20-1 with TRBJ2-5; 10 bases map to TRBD1. Near its end, the DNA agrees better with TRBJ2-7, so the J call may be wrong. The CDR3 runs to 15 residues. Germline CDR1 DFQATT, CDR2 SNEGSKA (reference sequence). The CDR3 reads CSARRSGTGVAEQYF. The CDR3 DNA reads TGCAGTGCTAGGCGTTCCGGGACAGGGGTTGCCGAGCAGTACTTC.

This clonotype was picked up a small number of times. The chain recombines TRBV20-1 with TRBJ2-1; TRBD2 aligns across 7 bases. Trimming cost V 3 bases and J 7 bases; bases outside gene matches: 3. CDR3 length: 12 residues. Germline V gene data show CDR1 as DFQATT and CDR2 as SNEGSKA (reference sequence). As DNA, the CDR3 is TGCAGTGCTAGGGGGGGGAGGAATGAGCAGTTCTTC. Its translation is CSARGGRNEQFF.